This entry lists 16 T cell receptor beta chains sequenced from one sample in a study of CD8 T cells in ankylosing spondylitis. Study-wide results and caveats: Characteristic of ankylosing spondylitis blood, it appeared, was a TCR beta motif comprising about eight highly homologous variants.

Antigens of these TCRs are unknown. In TCRdb, the 5' RACE reads were re-called with MiXCR into one record per CDR3 protein. The data show about 540,000 distinct CDR3 sequences, 10% to 15% seen once. What was sequenced was blood, either unsorted or a sorted T cell fraction (not recorded which). All receptors come from a male donor with ankylosing spondylitis.

This clonotype was seen a few times. The chain employs TRBV5-1 and TRBJ2-3; D might be TRBD2 (6 bases). Per germline, CDR1 SGHRS and CDR2 YFSETQ. The CDR3 is made up of 16 amino acids. V was clipped by 0 bases and J by 0 bases, with 11 bases between them. Written as DNA, the CDR3 is TGCGCCAGCAGCTTGGCGGGCGGGACTAGCACAGATACGCAGTATTTT. It translates to CASSLAGGTSTDTQYF.

This clonotype was observed a handful of times. The chain has TRBV14 and TRBJ2-1, with unresolved D. This CDR3 is built from 14 residues. Trimming stripped 5 bases from V and 8 bases from J, with 16 bases between. Germline values: CDR1 SGHDN, CDR2 FVKESK. The CDR3 protein is CASSAWLREDEQFF. Here the CDR3 DNA reads TGTGCCAGCAGCGCCTGGCTCCGAGAAGATGAGCAGTTCTTC.

The V and J genes are TRBV29-1 and TRBJ2-2; D is possibly TRBD1 (5 bases). The CDR3 spans 14 residues. From germline, CDR1 is SQVTM and CDR2 ANQGSEA. V lost 5 bases to trimming and J lost 0 bases, with 10 bases between them. CDR3 sequence reads: CSVPGQANTGELFF. CDR3 coding DNA: TGCAGCGTTCCCGGACAAGCGAACACCGGGGAGCTGTTTTTT.

The V gene is TRBV12-3 or TRBV12-4, the J gene TRBJ1-2, with 7 bases fitting TRBD1. The CDR3 has 15 residues. Trimming at V came to 1 base and at J to 7 bases, leaving 9 bases not matched to a gene. CDR3 DNA sequence: TGTGCCAGCAGTTTAGAGGGGGCAAGGGGTTCTGGCTACACCTTC. Protein sequence: CASSLEGARGSGYTF.

This clonotype has only a few counts. The rearrangement uses TRBV12-3 or TRBV12-4 and TRBJ1-1; D may be TRBD1 (5 bases). Trimming took 8 bases from V and 1 from J, leaving 11 bases between them. The CDR3 covers 13 residues. CDR3 loop: CASYPRENTEAFF. The CDR3 nucleotides are TGTGCCAGCTACCCCAGGGAGAACACTGAAGCTTTCTTT.

This clonotype was detected a few times. The chain joins TRBV20-1 to TRBJ1-1; possible D gene TRBD1, 5 bases. Germline V gene lookup returns CDR1 DFQATT and CDR2 SNEGSKA (reference sequence). The V end lost 1 base, the J end lost 2 bases, and 8 bases lay between the germline ends. This CDR3 comprises 13 residues. The CDR3 DNA reads TGCAGTGCTAGAGTGGGACCAAACACTGAAGCTTTCTTT. It translates to CSARVGPNTEAFF.

The chain recombines TRBV30 with TRBJ2-6; D call uncertain. Trimming pared 0 bases from V and 0 bases from J, leaving 9 bases between. The CDR3 is 16 amino acids. Germline lookup yields CDR1 GTSNPN and CDR2 SVGIG (reference sequence). CDR3 protein: CAWSVDGPSGANVLTF. The CDR3 nucleotides are TGTGCCTGGAGTGTTGACGGCCCCTCTGGGGCCAACGTCCTGACTTTC.

The rearrangement links TRBV14 to TRBJ1-2, with 7 bases that match TRBD1. This CDR3 region has 16 residues. J was trimmed by 8 bases and V by 4 bases; bases with no gene match: 16. Per germline, CDR1 SGHDN and CDR2 FVKESK. The CDR3 loop reads CASSPLWVDRLRGYTF. CDR3 nucleotides: TGTGCCAGCAGCCCGCTCTGGGTGGACAGGCTTAGAGGCTACACCTTC.

Only a few counts were recorded for this clonotype. The V gene is TRBV25-1, the J gene TRBJ2-1; no definite D call. Germline V lookup: CDR1 MGHDK, CDR2 SYGVNS. V was cut by 3 bases and J by 9 bases, with 9 bases left in between. This CDR3 region has 12 residues. DNA of the CDR3: TGTGCCAGCAGTGATATTGGTGGTGAGCAGTTCTTC. This codes for CASSDIGGEQFF.

This chain joins TRBV5-1 and TRBJ2-1; TRBD1 matches 7 bases. The germline gives CDR1 SGHRS, CDR2 YFSETQ. V gave up 2 bases and J gave up 6 bases; unmatched junction bases: 5. CDR3 length equals 14 residues. CDR3 region: CASSLTGESNEQFF. CDR3 in DNA: TGCGCCAGCAGCTTAACAGGGGAATCCAATGAGCAGTTCTTC.

This clonotype has a count of ten or more. CDR3 DNA: TGTGCCAGCTCCTTAGCGACATACGAGCAGTACGTC. It is translated as CASSLATYEQYV. This chain connects TRBV12-3 or TRBV12-4 to TRBJ2-7, with a weak D call TRBD2 (5 bases). Trimming pared 8 bases from V and 4 bases from J, leaving 12 bases between. This CDR3 region has 12 residues.

The chain joins TRBV2 to TRBJ2-7; D is possibly TRBD2 (6 bases). This CDR3 has 14 amino acids. Germline-derived CDR1 and CDR2 are SNHLY and FYNNEI. Trimming removed 5 bases from V and 3 bases from J, with 14 bases in between. The CDR3 loop reads CASSNPTRGYEQYV. CDR3 nucleotide sequence: TGTGCCAGCAGTAACCCGACTAGAGGCTACGAGCAGTACGTC.

The sample holds many counts of this clonotype. V gene TRBV6-2 or TRBV6-3 combines with J gene TRBJ2-1, with 15 bases aligning to TRBD2. CDR1 and CDR2 (germline): MNHEY, SVGEGT. Trimming cost V 5 bases and J 15 bases; bases outside gene matches: 5. The CDR3 spans 13 residues. The CDR3 bases are TGTGCCAGCAGTCCAGGACTAGCGGGAGGGTCGTTCTTC. This encodes CASSPGLAGGSFF.

The chain uses TRBV7-9 and TRBJ1-1; 9 bases align to TRBD1. CDR3 length: 13 amino acids. V dropped 8 bases and J dropped 6; count of bases not matched to a gene: 7. CDR1 and CDR2 (germline): SEHNR, FQNEAQ (reference sequence). The CDR3 loop reads CASRGRDRAEAFF. CDR3 DNA sequence: TGTGCCAGCCGGGGACGGGACAGGGCTGAAGCTTTCTTT. Using reference TRBV7-9 and TRBJ1-1 for the parts outside the CDR3, the full variable domain is DTGVSQNPRHKITKRGQNVTFRCDPISEHNRLYWYRQTLGQGPEFLTYFQNEAQLEKSRLLSDRFSAERPKGSFSTLEIQRTEQGDSAMYLCASRGRDRAEAFFGQGTRLTVV.

There are a few counts of this clonotype. The V call is TRBV6-2 or TRBV6-3, the J call TRBJ2-7; 9 bases are shared with TRBD1. Looked up from germline, CDR1 is MNHEY and CDR2 is SVGEGT. The J segment lost 2 bases and the V segment lost 5 bases, leaving 4 bases of the junction unmatched. This CDR3 contains 14 residues. The CDR3 bases are TGTGCCAGCAGTGGACAGGGGAAAACCTACGAGCAGTACTTC. This gives the protein CASSGQGKTYEQYF.

Only a few counts were recorded for this clonotype. For the CDR3, the DNA is TGTGCCAGCAGCTTAGCTAGCCACGCTTACAATGAGCAGTTCTTC. It codes for CASSLASHAYNEQFF. V is TRBV11-2 and J is TRBJ2-1; tentatively, D is TRBD2 (5 bases). Germline assignment: CDR1 SGHAT and CDR2 FQNNGV. V was trimmed by 1 base and J by 4 bases, leaving 11 bases between them. The CDR3 loop spans 15 amino acids. Together with reference TRBV11-2 and TRBJ2-1, the CDR3 gives the full variable domain: EAGVAQSPRYKIIEKRQSVAFWCNPISGHATLYWYQQILGQGPKLLIQFQNNGVVDDSQLPKDRFSAERLKGVDSTLKIQPAKLEDSAVYLCASSLASHAYNEQFFGPGTRLTVL.